The following is a T cell receptor (beta chain) sequence with its context. Using immunoSEQ multiplex PCR, the repertoire was profiled, and TCRdb retains in-frame clones only, with some absent. The data hold more than 30,000 clones, with approximately 91% observed a single time. The entry originates in a study of STAT5B mutations in CD4+ large granular lymphocyte leukemia. In germline, CDR1 is ENHRY, CDR2 SYGVKD. The CDR3 contains 14 residues. The chain links TRBV10-3 to TRBJ2-5; TRBD1 agrees at 9 bases. Near its end, the DNA agrees better with TRBJ2-7, so the J call may be wrong. The sequenced sample consisted of CD4+ T cells from blood buffy coats. This sequence originates from a human donor in good health. CDR3 DNA: TGTGCCATCAGTGAGGGACAGGGGATATACGAGCAGTACTTC. Protein: CAISEGQGIYEQYF.